The 27 T cell receptor beta chains listed next were all sequenced from one sample in a study of cytomegalovirus exposure and HLA in healthy donors. PCR used 60 Vbeta primers and 13 Jbeta primers. Using immunoSEQ multiplex PCR, the repertoire was profiled, and TCRdb retains in-frame clones only, with some absent. The sample consists of about 110,000 clones, around 80% of them appearing once. Material for sequencing was PBMCs. These receptors were obtained from a man younger than 40 in good health and CMV-seropositive.

With regard to this clone: The same CDR3 also results from other DNA sequences found in this sample. The gene calls are TRBV6-1 and TRBJ2-6; D is possibly TRBD2 (6 bases). This CDR3 contains 15 residues. Germline V gene lookup returns CDR1 MNHNS and CDR2 SASEGT. V was shortened by 4 bases and J by 2 bases, with 9 bases between the two germline ends. The CDR3 DNA is TGTGCCAGCAGTGCCACGGGGGCTGGGGCCAACGTCCTGACTTTC. Translation: CASSATGAGANVLTF.

This clone appeared once. The gene calls are TRBV5-6 and TRBJ1-2, with D uncertain. CDR1 is SGHDT and CDR2 is YYEEEE in the germline V gene. CDR3 length equals 15 residues. Trimming pared 0 bases from V and 2 bases from J, leaving 11 bases between. The CDR3 region is CASSLATVNNYGYTF. The DNA of the CDR3 is TGTGCCAGCAGCTTGGCTACGGTCAACAACTATGGCTACACCTTC.

The J gene is TRBJ2-5, the V gene TRBV18, with D perhaps TRBD1 (5 bases). CDR1 is KGHSH, CDR2 LQKENI, per germline. V gave up 0 bases and J gave up 6 bases, with 14 bases separating them. The CDR3 consists of 15 residues. The CDR3 is CASSPPSQGGQTQYF. For the CDR3, the DNA is TGTGCCAGCTCACCACCGAGCCAGGGCGGTCAGACCCAGTACTTC.

V usage is TRBV6-5 and J usage is TRBJ1-1; TRBD1 matches at 7 bases. The CDR3 consists of 12 residues. Trimming cost V 4 bases and J 5 bases; bases outside gene matches: 1. Germline CDR1 is MNHEY and CDR2 is SVGAGI. In nucleotides, the CDR3 is TGTGCCAGCAGTTCGACAGGGACTGAAGCTTTCTTT. This translates into CASSSTGTEAFF.

The CDR3 sequence: CASRGGLVSYEQYV. DNA of the CDR3: TGTGCCAGCAGGGGCGGACTAGTCTCCTACGAGCAGTACGTC. The chain employs TRBV6-1 and TRBJ2-7; 7 nucleotides align to TRBD2. The V gene's germline CDR1 is MNHNS and CDR2 SASEGT. V lost 6 bases, J lost 0 bases, and 5 bases stayed unmatched. This CDR3 comprises 14 residues.

J is TRBJ1-5 and V is TRBV7-2; the D gene is possibly TRBD1 (6 bases). The CDR3 loop spans 15 amino acids. V was trimmed by 1 base and J by 4 bases, leaving 11 bases between them. Germline V lookup: CDR1 SGHTA, CDR2 FQGNSA. CDR3 DNA: TGTGCCAGCAGCTTAGTACAGGGTTCAAATCAGCCCCAGCATTTT. Residues: CASSLVQGSNQPQHF.

V and J are TRBV11-2 and TRBJ2-2, with 9 positions matching TRBD2. The germline V gene encodes CDR1 SGHAT and CDR2 FQNNGV. The CDR3 is made up of 16 amino acids. J lost 5 bases, V lost 3 bases, and 7 bases had no gene match. The CDR3 protein is CASSFVSGGVTGELFF. DNA for the CDR3: TGTGCCAGCAGCTTCGTTAGCGGGGGTGTTACCGGGGAGCTGTTTTTT.

The chain recombines TRBV4-2 with TRBJ2-3; D may be TRBD2 (6 bases). CDR1 is LGHNA and CDR2 is YNFKEQ in the germline V gene. V shed 1 base and J shed 2 bases, with 13 bases lying between them. This CDR3 spans 16 amino acids. The CDR3 loop reads CASSQGPGESTDTQYF. Written as DNA, the CDR3 is TGTGCCAGCAGCCAAGGACCGGGGGAGTCCACAGATACGCAGTATTTT.

The chain combines TRBV18 with TRBJ1-4, with a weak D call TRBD1 (6 bases). The length of the CDR3 is 15 residues. Germline V CDR1 and CDR2: KGHSH, LQKENI. The V end was cut by 2 bases, the J end by 4 bases, with 11 bases between. The CDR3, as DNA: TGTGCCAGCTCACCAGGTACAGGGAATAATGAAAAACTGTTTTTT. Translating it yields CASSPGTGNNEKLFF.

This clone came up a few times. This rearrangement joins TRBV19 to TRBJ1-6, with 8 bases that match TRBD1. V was pared by 8 bases and J by 8 bases, with 5 bases of the junction left unmatched. CDR3 length: 13 residues. Germline-derived CDR1 and CDR2 are LNHDA and SQIVND (reference sequence). The CDR3 coding sequence is TGTGCCAGTGGACGGGACAGGTATTCACCCCTCCACTTT. It yields the protein CASGRDRYSPLHF. Full variable domain (missing parts from reference TRBV19 and TRBJ1-6): DGGITQSPKYLFRKEGQNVTLSCEQNLNHDAMYWYRQDPGQGLRLIYYSQIVNDFQKGDIAEGYSVSREKKESFPLTVTSAQKNPTAFYLCASGRDRYSPLHFGNGTRLTVT.

This clone came up a few times. The rearrangement links TRBV6-1 to TRBJ1-3, with D perhaps matching TRBD1 (5 bases). V was trimmed by 3 bases and J by 0 bases, leaving 9 bases between them. The CDR3 totals 15 residues. Germline V gene sequence: CDR1 MNHNS, CDR2 SASEGT. The CDR3 DNA follows: TGTGCCAGCAGTGACAGGACAATCTCTGGAAACACCATATATTTT. It encodes CASSDRTISGNTIYF.

This chain uses TRBV21-1 with TRBJ2-7; the D call TRBD2 from the table was never checked on the DNA. TRBV21-1 is noted as a pseudogene. This CDR3 region has 13 residues. The CDR3 spells CASSKGTYYEQYV. CDR3 nucleotide sequence: TGTGCCAGCAGCAAGGGGACTTACTACGAGCAGTACGTC.

The rearrangement joins TRBV27 to TRBJ1-4, with D tentatively TRBD1 (6 bases). Trimming stripped 6 bases from V and 3 bases from J, with 17 bases between. Germline CDR1 MNHEY, CDR2 SMNVEV (reference sequence). The CDR3 sequence is 16 residues long. This CDR3 reads CASSPTAGAANEKLFF. CDR3 in DNA: TGTGCCAGCAGCCCAACGGCGGGGGCCGCTAATGAAAAACTGTTTTTT.

The gene calls are TRBV18 and TRBJ2-1; 12 nucleotides align to TRBD1. In germline, CDR1 is KGHSH, CDR2 LQKENI. The CDR3 has 15 amino acids. The V and J ends lost 3 bases and 8 bases, in that order; junction bases with no gene match: 5. The CDR3 coding sequence is TGTGCCAGCTCACCCGTGGGACAGGGGGCCTATGAGCAGTTCTTC. Its translation: CASSPVGQGAYEQFF.

The rearrangement joins TRBV12-5 to TRBJ2-1; 10 nucleotides line up with TRBD2. The CDR3 has 16 amino acids. CDR1 and CDR2 from the germline V gene are LGHNT and FRNRAP. With 7 bases clipped from V and 6 bases from J, the junction kept 12 bases outside the gene matches. CDR3 in DNA: TGTGCTAGTGCCGCCCCCAAGCGGGAGGGTCTCAATGAGCAGTTCTTC. This sequence encodes CASAAPKREGLNEQFF.

The count of this clone is one. This CDR3 is missing its conserved last phenylalanine or tryptophan, likely due to a read error. The chain couples TRBV7-2 to TRBJ2-7; TRBD2 might be the D (5 bases). The CDR3 runs to 15 residues. Germline V gene lookup returns CDR1 SGHTA and CDR2 FQGNSA. The V gene lost 1 base and the J gene lost 2 bases, with 12 bases spanning the gap. The DNA for the CDR3 is TGTGCCAGCAGCTTAGTGCCGGGGTCCCCCTACGAGCAGTACTCC. It translates to CASSLVPGSPYEQYS.

The chain employs TRBV7-9 and TRBJ1-1; no definite D call. Germline V lookup: CDR1 SEHNR, CDR2 FQNEAQ (reference sequence). The CDR3 has 14 amino acids. Trimming cost V 1 base and J 5 bases, with 11 bases left between them. CDR3 loop: CASSLGVRGTEAFF. CDR3 nucleotide sequence: TGTGCCAGCAGCTTAGGGGTGCGGGGTACTGAAGCTTTCTTT. The variable domain in full, completed from reference TRBV7-9 and TRBJ1-1, reads DTGVSQNPRHKITKRGQNVTFRCDPISEHNRLYWYRQTLGQGPEFLTYFQNEAQLEKSRLLSDRFSAERPKGSFSTLEIQRTEQGDSAMYLCASSLGVRGTEAFFGQGTRLTVV.

The chain joins TRBV5-4 to TRBJ2-3; D is possibly TRBD1 (5 bases). The germline CDR1 and CDR2 sequences are SGHNT and YYREEE (reference sequence). V was shortened by 5 bases and J by 3 bases, with 7 bases between the two germline ends. This CDR3 comprises 12 residues. This CDR3 reads CASSWTTDTQYF. In nucleotides, the CDR3 is TGTGCCAGCAGTTGGACAACAGATACGCAGTATTTT.

This sequence joins TRBV28 and TRBJ1-4, with D unresolved. The V gene's germline CDR1 is MDHEN and CDR2 SYDVKM. The length of the CDR3 is 14 residues. The ends were cut back, 2 bases at V and 5 bases at J, with 9 bases in the middle. The CDR3 DNA reads TGTGCCAGCAGTTTAGAGGCGATCAATGAAAAACTGTTTTTT. This translates into CASSLEAINEKLFF. The variable domain in full, with the rest retrieved from reference TRBV28 and TRBJ1-4, is DVKVTQSSRYLVKRTGEKVFLECVQDMDHENMFWYRQDPGLGLRLIYFSYDVKMKEKGDIPEGYSVSREKKERFSLILESASTNQTSMYLCASSLEAINEKLFFGSGTQLSVL.

This clone was picked up one time. The V and J genes are TRBV4-1 and TRBJ1-6; 7 nucleotides match TRBD1. With 4 bases clipped from V and 4 bases from J, the junction kept 7 bases outside the gene matches. Germline CDR1 reads MGHRA; CDR2 reads YSYEKL. This CDR3 spans 16 amino acids. The CDR3 is CASSPEPTGYNSPLHF. The CDR3, as DNA: TGCGCCAGCAGCCCGGAACCGACAGGGTATAATTCACCCCTCCACTTT.

This clone was seen a handful of times. The chain carries TRBV6-1 and TRBJ2-2; 10 positions agree with TRBD2. The CDR3 spans 13 residues. With V trimmed by 8 bases and J by 7 bases, 4 bases remained unmatched. CDR1 is MNHNS, CDR2 SASEGT, per germline. In nucleotides, the CDR3 is TGTGCCAGCTCTAGCGGGAGAAGCGGGGAGCTGTTTTTT. This encodes CASSSGRSGELFF.

V usage is TRBV27 and J usage is TRBJ2-1, with D possibly being TRBD1 (6 bases). Germline V gene lookup returns CDR1 MNHEY and CDR2 SMNVEV (reference sequence). This CDR3 comprises 14 residues. V was cut by 3 bases and J by 5 bases, with 11 bases left in between. The CDR3 nucleotides are TGTGCCAGCAGTTTTTTAGGGGGTAACAATGAGCAGTTCTTC. Translating gives CASSFLGGNNEQFF.

The CDR3 DNA is TGTGCCACCTTTCCTGGTGGGGAGTTATACAATGAGCAGTTCTTC. Translated, it gives CATFPGGELYNEQFF. The rearrangement links TRBV15 to TRBJ2-1; possibly TRBD2 for D (5 bases). CDR1 and CDR2 from the germline V gene are LNHNV and YYDKDF (reference sequence). The CDR3 consists of 15 residues. Trimming cost V 8 bases and J 4 bases, with 18 bases left between them.

This clone was seen only a few times. V usage is TRBV6-1 and J usage is TRBJ2-1; D is ambiguous. The germline CDR1 and CDR2 sequences are MNHNS and SASEGT. The CDR3 has 12 residues. The germline V and J ends were trimmed by 5 bases and 6 bases, with 8 bases remaining between them. In DNA form, the CDR3 reads TGTGCCAGCAGTTTGGCCGTCAATGAGCAGTTCTTC. Translated, it gives CASSLAVNEQFF.

V gene TRBV7-3 combines with J gene TRBJ1-6; tentative D call: TRBD1 (5 bases). The ends were cut back, 5 bases at V and 7 bases at J, with 18 bases in the middle. Per the germline V gene, CDR1 is SGHTA and CDR2 is FQGTGA. This CDR3 is built from 16 residues. DNA for the CDR3: TGTGCCAGCAGCCGCCGCCCCGGGACTGCGAATTCACCCCTCCACTTT. It yields the protein CASSRRPGTANSPLHF.

The chain employs TRBV5-1 and TRBJ2-3; 8 nucleotides agree with TRBD2. Trimming cost V 2 bases and J 4 bases; bases outside gene matches: 9. Germline CDR1 and CDR2: SGHRS and YFSETQ. The CDR3 has 16 amino acids. The CDR3 protein is CASSLRQRGFPDTQYF. DNA for the CDR3: TGCGCCAGCAGCTTACGCCAGCGGGGGTTTCCAGATACGCAGTATTTT.

The rearrangement joins TRBV6-5 to TRBJ1-2; 7 bases fit TRBD1. This CDR3 has 13 residues. With V trimmed by 7 bases and J by 5 bases, 7 bases remained unmatched. The germline gives CDR1 MNHEY, CDR2 SVGAGI. CDR3 DNA sequence: TGTGCCAGCAAAGTAGGGACAGCTTATGGCTACACCTTC. Protein sequence: CASKVGTAYGYTF.